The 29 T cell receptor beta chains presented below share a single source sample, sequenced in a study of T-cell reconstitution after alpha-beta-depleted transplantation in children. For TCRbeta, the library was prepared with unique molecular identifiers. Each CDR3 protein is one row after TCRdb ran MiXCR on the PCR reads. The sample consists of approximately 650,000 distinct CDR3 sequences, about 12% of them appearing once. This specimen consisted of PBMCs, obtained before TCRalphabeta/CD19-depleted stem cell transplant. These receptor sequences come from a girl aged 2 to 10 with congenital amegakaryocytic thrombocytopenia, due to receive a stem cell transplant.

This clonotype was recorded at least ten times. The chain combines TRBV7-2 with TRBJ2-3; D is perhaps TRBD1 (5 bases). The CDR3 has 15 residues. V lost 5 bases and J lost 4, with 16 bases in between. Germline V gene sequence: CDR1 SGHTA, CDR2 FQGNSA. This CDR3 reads CASSSSRARADTQYF. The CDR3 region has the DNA TGTGCCAGCAGCAGCAGCAGGGCGAGAGCAGATACGCAGTATTTT.

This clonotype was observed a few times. This CDR3 reads CSAEDRGNYEQYF. In nucleotides, the CDR3 is TGCAGTGCCGAGGACAGGGGGAACTACGAGCAGTACTTC. J is TRBJ2-7 and V is TRBV20-1; 10 bases line up with TRBD1. Looked up from germline, CDR1 is DFQATT and CDR2 is SNEGSKA (reference sequence). The trim removed 6 bases at V and 3 bases at J, leaving 5 bases unmatched. This CDR3 is 13 amino acids long.

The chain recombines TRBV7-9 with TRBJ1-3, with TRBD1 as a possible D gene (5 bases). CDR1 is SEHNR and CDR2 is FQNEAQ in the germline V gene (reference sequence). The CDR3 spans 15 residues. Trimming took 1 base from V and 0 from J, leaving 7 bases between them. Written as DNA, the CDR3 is TGTGCCAGCAGCTTAGTCAGGGCCTCTGGAAACACCATATATTTT. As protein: CASSLVRASGNTIYF.

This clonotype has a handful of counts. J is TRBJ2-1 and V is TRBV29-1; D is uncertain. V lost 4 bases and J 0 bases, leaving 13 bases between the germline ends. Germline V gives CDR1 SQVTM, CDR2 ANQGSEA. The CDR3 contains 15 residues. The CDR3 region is CSVAYGSSSYNEQFF. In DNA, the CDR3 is TGCAGCGTTGCGTATGGGTCGAGCTCCTACAATGAGCAGTTCTTC.

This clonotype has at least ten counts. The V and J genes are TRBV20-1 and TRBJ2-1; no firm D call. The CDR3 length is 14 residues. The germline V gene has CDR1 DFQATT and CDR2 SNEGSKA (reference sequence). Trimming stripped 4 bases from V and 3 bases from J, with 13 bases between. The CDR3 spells CSATKGTIYNEQFF. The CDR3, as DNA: TGCAGTGCTACAAAGGGCACTATCTACAATGAGCAGTTCTTC.

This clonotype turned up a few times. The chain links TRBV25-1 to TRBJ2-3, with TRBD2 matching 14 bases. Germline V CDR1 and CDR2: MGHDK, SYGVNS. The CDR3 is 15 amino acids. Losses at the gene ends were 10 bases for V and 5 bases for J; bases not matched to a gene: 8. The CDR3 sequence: CATARLAGGGDTQYF. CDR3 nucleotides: TGTGCCACCGCAAGACTAGCGGGAGGGGGAGATACGCAGTATTTT. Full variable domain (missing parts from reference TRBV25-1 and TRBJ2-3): EADIYQTPRYLVIGTGKKITLECSQTMGHDKMYWYQQDPGMELHLIHYSYGVNSTEKGDLSSESTVSRIRTEHFPLTLESARPSHTSQYLCATARLAGGGDTQYFGPGTRLTVL.

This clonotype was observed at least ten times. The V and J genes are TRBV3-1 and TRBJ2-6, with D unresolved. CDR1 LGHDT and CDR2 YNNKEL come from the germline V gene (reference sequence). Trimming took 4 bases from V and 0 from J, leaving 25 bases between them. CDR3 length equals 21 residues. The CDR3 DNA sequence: TGTGCCAGCAGCCTCGTCGCAGGCGCCTCCGGGTTTAGCTCTGGGGCCAACGTCCTGACTTTC. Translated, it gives CASSLVAGASGFSSGANVLTF.

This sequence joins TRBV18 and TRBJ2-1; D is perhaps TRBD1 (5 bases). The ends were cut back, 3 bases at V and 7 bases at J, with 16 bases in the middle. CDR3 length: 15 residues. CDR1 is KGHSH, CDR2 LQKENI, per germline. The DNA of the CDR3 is TGTGCCAGCTCACCCTATTTCGACAGTCAGAATGAGCAGTTCTTC. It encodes CASSPYFDSQNEQFF.

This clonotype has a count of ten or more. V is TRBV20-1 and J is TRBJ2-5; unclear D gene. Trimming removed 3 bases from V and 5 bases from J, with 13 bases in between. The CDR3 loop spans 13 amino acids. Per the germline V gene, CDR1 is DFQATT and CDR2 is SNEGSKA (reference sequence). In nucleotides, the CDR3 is TGCAGTGCTAGCTTTGGGCAGGAGGAGACCCAGTACTTC. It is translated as CSASFGQEETQYF.

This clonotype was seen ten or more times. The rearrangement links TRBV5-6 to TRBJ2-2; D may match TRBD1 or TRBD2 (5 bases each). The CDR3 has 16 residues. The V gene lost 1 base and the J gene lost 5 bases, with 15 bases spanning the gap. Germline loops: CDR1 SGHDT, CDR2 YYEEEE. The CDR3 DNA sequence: TGTGCCAGCAGCTTGTTTGGGGGAGCACGGACCGGGGAGCTGTTTTTT. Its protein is CASSLFGGARTGELFF.

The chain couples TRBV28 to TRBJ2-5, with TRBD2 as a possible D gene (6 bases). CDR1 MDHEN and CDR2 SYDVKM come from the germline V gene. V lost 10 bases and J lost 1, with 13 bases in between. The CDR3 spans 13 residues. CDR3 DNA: TGTGCCACCGTTCGGAGGGGCCAAGAGACCCAGTACTTC. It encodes CATVRRGQETQYF.

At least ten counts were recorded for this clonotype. Written as DNA, the CDR3 is TGTGCCAGCAGTTTATGGGTGACTAGCGGGATGTGGAATGAGCAGTTCTTC. Translating gives CASSLWVTSGMWNEQFF. This chain uses TRBV12-3 or TRBV12-4 with TRBJ2-1, with 11 bases fitting TRBD2. The trim removed 2 bases at V and 7 bases at J, leaving 10 bases unmatched. The CDR3 has 17 amino acids.

The CDR3 reads CASSLAVFDRGTLKLGNQPQHF. As DNA, the CDR3 is TGCGCCAGCAGCTTGGCTGTATTTGACCGTGGGACATTAAAATTGGGCAATCAGCCCCAGCATTTT. This chain connects TRBV5-1 to TRBJ1-5; possible D gene TRBD1, 6 bases. With 0 bases removed from V and 2 bases from J, the gap between germline ends came to 30 bases. Germline CDR1 and CDR2: SGHRS and YFSETQ. The CDR3 totals 22 residues.

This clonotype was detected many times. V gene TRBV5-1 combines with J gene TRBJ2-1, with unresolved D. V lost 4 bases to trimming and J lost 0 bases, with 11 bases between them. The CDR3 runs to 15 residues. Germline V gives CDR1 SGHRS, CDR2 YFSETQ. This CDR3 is CASSPDVNSYNEQFF. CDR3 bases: TGCGCCAGCAGCCCGGACGTAAACTCCTACAATGAGCAGTTCTTC.

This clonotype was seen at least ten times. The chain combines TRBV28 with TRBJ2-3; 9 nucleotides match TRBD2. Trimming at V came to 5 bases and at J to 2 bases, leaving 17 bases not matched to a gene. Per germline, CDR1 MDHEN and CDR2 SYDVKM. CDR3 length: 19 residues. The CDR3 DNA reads TGTGCCAGCAGTCCATTAATCGGACTAGCGTCGGCCCACACAGATACGCAGTATTTT. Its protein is CASSPLIGLASAHTDTQYF.

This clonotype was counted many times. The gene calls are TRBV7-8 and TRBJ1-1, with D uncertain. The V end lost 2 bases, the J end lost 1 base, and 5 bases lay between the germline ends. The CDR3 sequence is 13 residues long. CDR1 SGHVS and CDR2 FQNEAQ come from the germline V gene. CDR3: CASSLPRNTEAFF. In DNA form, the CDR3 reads TGTGCCAGCAGCTTACCGAGGAACACTGAAGCTTTCTTT. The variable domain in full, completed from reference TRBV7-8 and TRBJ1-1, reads GAGVSQSPRYKVAKRGQDVALRCDPISGHVSLFWYQQALGQGPEFLTYFQNEAQLDKSGLPSDRFFAERPEGSVSTLKIQRTQQEDSAVYLCASSLPRNTEAFFGQGTRLTVV.

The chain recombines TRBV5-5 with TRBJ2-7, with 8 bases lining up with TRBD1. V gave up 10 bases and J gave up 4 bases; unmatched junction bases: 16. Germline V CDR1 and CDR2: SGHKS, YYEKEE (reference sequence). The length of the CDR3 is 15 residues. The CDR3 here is CASYNPGTGDYEQYF. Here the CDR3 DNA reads TGTGCCTCTTACAACCCTGGGACAGGAGATTACGAGCAGTACTTC. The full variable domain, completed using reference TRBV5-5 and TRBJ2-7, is DAGVTQSPTHLIKTRGQQVTLRCSPISGHKSVSWYQQVLGQGPQFIFQYYEKEERGRGNFPDRFSARQFPNYSSELNVNALLLGDSALYLCASYNPGTGDYEQYFGPGTRLTVT.

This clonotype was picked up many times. The DNA for the CDR3 is TGTGCCAGCAGTATGGGACTAGCCTACGAGCAGTACTTC. Residues: CASSMGLAYEQYF. The rearrangement joins TRBV6-5 to TRBJ2-7; 8 bases are shared with TRBD2. J lost 2 bases, V lost 5 bases, and 2 bases had no gene match. Germline V lookup: CDR1 MNHEY, CDR2 SVGAGI. The CDR3 runs to 13 residues.

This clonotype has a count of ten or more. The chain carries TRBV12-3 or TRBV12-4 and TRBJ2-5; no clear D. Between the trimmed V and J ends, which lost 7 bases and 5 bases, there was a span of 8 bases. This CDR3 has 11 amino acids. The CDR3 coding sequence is TGTGCCAGCAAACTCGGGGAGACCCAGTACTTC. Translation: CASKLGETQYF.

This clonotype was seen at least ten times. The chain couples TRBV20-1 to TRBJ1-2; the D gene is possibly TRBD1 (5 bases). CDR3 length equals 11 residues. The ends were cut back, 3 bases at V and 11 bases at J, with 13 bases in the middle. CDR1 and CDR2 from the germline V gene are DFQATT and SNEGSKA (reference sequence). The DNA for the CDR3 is TGCAGTGCTAGGGTAGACTACAGGTACACCTTC. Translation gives CSARVDYRYTF.

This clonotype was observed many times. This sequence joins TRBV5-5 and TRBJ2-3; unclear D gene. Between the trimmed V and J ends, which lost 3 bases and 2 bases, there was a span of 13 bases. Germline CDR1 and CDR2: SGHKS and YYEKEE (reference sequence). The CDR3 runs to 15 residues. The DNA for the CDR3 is TGTGCCAGCAGCTCCACCCAGATATCCACAGATACGCAGTATTTT. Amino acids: CASSSTQISTDTQYF.

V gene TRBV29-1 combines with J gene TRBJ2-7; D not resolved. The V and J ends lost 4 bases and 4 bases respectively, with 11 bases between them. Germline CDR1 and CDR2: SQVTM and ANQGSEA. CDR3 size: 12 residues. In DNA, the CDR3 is TGCAGCGTTGGAGTCGCCCCGTACGAGCAGTACTTC. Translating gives CSVGVAPYEQYF.

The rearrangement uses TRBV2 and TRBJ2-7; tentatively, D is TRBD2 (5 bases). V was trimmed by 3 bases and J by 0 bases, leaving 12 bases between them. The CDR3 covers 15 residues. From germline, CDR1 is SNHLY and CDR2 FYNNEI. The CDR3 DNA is TGTGCCAGCAGTGATGTAGGTAGCGTCTCCTACGAGCAGTACTTC. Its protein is CASSDVGSVSYEQYF.

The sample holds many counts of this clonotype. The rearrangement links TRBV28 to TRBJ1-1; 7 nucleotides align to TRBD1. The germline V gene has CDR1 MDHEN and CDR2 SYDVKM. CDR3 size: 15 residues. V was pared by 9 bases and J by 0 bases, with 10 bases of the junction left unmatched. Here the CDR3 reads CASTQQGTLNTEAFF. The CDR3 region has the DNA TGTGCCAGTACTCAACAGGGGACCCTGAACACTGAAGCTTTCTTT.

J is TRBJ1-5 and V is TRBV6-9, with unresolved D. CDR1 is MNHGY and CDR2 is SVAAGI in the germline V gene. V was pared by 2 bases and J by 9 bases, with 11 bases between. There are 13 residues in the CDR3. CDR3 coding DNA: TGTGCCAGCAGTTATGGTAGTTTCAGGCCCCAGCATTTT. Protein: CASSYGSFRPQHF.

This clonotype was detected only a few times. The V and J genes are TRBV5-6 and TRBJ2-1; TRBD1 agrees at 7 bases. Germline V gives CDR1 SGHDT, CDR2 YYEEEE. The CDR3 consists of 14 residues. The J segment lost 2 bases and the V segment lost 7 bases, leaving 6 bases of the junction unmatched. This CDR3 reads CASSGGVTYNEQFF. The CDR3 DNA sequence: TGTGCCAGCTCAGGGGGAGTTACCTACAATGAGCAGTTCTTC.

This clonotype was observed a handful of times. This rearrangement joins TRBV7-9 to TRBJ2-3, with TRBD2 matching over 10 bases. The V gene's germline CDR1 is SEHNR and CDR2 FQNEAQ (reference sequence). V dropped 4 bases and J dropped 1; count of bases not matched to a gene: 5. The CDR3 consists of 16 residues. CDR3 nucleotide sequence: TGTGCCAGCAGCTCCACTAGCGGGGTAGGCACAGATACGCAGTATTTT. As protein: CASSSTSGVGTDTQYF.

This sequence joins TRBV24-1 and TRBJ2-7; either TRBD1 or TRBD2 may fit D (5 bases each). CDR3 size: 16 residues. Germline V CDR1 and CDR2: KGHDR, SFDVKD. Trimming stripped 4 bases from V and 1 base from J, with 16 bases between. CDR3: CATSEAGQAGSYEQYF. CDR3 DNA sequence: TGTGCCACCAGTGAGGCGGGCCAAGCAGGGTCCTACGAGCAGTACTTC.

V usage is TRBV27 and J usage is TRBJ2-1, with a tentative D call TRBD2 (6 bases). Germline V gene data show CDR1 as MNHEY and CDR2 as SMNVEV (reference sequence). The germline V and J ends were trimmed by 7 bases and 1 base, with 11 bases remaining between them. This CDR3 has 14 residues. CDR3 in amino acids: CASIAGGSYNEQFF. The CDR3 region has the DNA TGTGCCAGCATCGCAGGAGGGTCCTACAATGAGCAGTTCTTC.